These 28 T cell receptor beta chains originate from one sample sequenced in a study of vaccination and CD4 T cells after COVID-19 (dated by TCRdb to between 2021 and 2024). Libraries came from PCR. The run used an Illumina iSeq 100. DNA from cultured CD4+ T cells was subjected to TCR sequencing with the Oncomine TCR Beta short-read assay at the Johns Hopkins FTIC core. TCRdb reworked the public reads: Q25 trimming with fastp, MiXCR clone assembly, productive beta chains retained. Entries that share a CDR3 protein sequence are merged under the most common genes and DNA. The sample table holds about 8,400 distinct CDR3 sequences, of which about 42% were seen once. 15% to 20% of the sample comes from the top ten. No antigen has been assigned to these receptors. The treatment or condition label on this specimen signifies: approximately 10-day PBMC culture with coronavirus spike peptide pools or control peptides (ViraFEST assay). CD4+ T cells from unexposed donors were collected before the COVID-19 pandemic (2011-2018).

Sequencing used CD4+ T cells from blood, cultured in vitro. The receptors were sampled from a human donor in good health.

The J gene is TRBJ1-2, the V gene TRBV2; 9 bases agree with TRBD1. This CDR3 comprises 13 residues. Germline V CDR1 and CDR2: SNHLY, FYNNEI. Unmatched junction bases numbered 7, after V lost 6 bases and J lost 8 bases. The CDR3 DNA follows: TGTGCCAGCAGCCTCGGGACAGGGATAGGCTACACCTTC. The encoded protein is CASSLGTGIGYTF.

The chain links TRBV20-1 to TRBJ2-1; unclear D gene. The CDR3 spans 9 residues. Per the germline V gene, CDR1 is DFQATT and CDR2 is SNEGSKA (reference sequence). CDR3 residues: CIEDNEQFF. The CDR3 nucleotides read TGCATCGAAGACAATGAGCAGTTCTTC.

V and J are TRBV20-1 and TRBJ1-2; D not certain. This CDR3 has 13 amino acids. CDR1 and CDR2 (germline): DFQATT, SNEGSKA (reference sequence). V lost 7 bases and J 3 bases, leaving 15 bases between the germline ends. CDR3 sequence reads: CSVPGGSYYGYTF. CDR3 DNA: TGCAGTGTCCCAGGCGGGAGTTACTATGGCTACACCTTC.

The chain carries TRBV7-2 and TRBJ1-2; TRBD1 matches 9 bases. This CDR3 has 16 residues. Germline V CDR1 and CDR2: SGHTA, FQGNSA. After removal of 4 bases from V and 4 bases from J, the junction contained 10 bases not matched to a gene. The CDR3 here is CASSWTRTGDTYGYTF. The DNA of the CDR3 is TGTGCCAGCAGCTGGACTAGGACAGGGGATACCTATGGCTACACCTTC.

This clonotype was seen a handful of times. The rearrangement uses TRBV20-1 and TRBJ2-3; 8 bases are shared with TRBD1. This CDR3 comprises 14 residues. J gave up 5 bases and V 7 bases, and 11 bases lay outside the gene matches. The germline V gene encodes CDR1 DFQATT and CDR2 SNEGSKA (reference sequence). In nucleotides, the CDR3 is TGCAGTGTTCTAGACAGGGGCCCTAGAGATACGCAGTATTTT. Protein: CSVLDRGPRDTQYF.

This clonotype has just a few counts. The chain joins TRBV10-2 to TRBJ1-2; 9 bases fit TRBD1. V shed 2 bases and J 8 bases; nucleotides not matched to a gene: 3. The CDR3 loop spans 13 amino acids. CDR1 WSHSY and CDR2 SAAADI come from the germline V gene. For the CDR3, the DNA is TGCGCCAGCAGTGAGAGGGACAGGGCGGGCTACACCTTC. Amino acid sequence: CASSERDRAGYTF.

The chain joins TRBV5-1 to TRBJ2-1; 7 bases map to TRBD2. The CDR3 has 16 residues. Germline V gene data show CDR1 as SGHRS and CDR2 as YFSETQ. J was trimmed by 4 bases and V by 4 bases; bases with no gene match: 11. The DNA for the CDR3 is TGCGCCAGCAGCCCGGAGGGCGGGAGTTCTTACAATGAGCAGTTCTTC. It codes for CASSPEGGSSYNEQFF.

The chain joins TRBV5-5 to TRBJ2-7; the D gene is possibly TRBD2 (6 bases). The CDR3 is 14 amino acids. Trimming removed 1 base at V and 3 bases at J, with 11 bases between. CDR1 and CDR2 from the germline V gene are SGHKS and YYEKEE (reference sequence). Here the CDR3 reads CASSLQEGDYEQYF. In DNA, the CDR3 is TGTGCCAGCAGCTTGCAGGAGGGAGACTACGAGCAGTACTTC.

The rearrangement links TRBV20-1 to TRBJ2-5, with a weak D call TRBD1 (6 bases). V was clipped by 3 bases and J by 3 bases, with 17 bases between them. Germline loops: CDR1 DFQATT, CDR2 SNEGSKA (reference sequence). The CDR3 is 15 amino acids. This CDR3 reads CSASRGTSTKETQYF. The CDR3, as DNA: TGCAGTGCTAGTAGGGGGACCTCCACCAAAGAGACCCAGTACTTC.

V is TRBV7-7 and J is TRBJ2-2; D is possibly TRBD1 or TRBD2 (6 bases each). The length of the CDR3 is 14 residues. CDR1 and CDR2 (germline): SSHAT, FNYEAQ (reference sequence). V lost 4 bases, J lost 7 bases, and 13 bases lay in between. The CDR3 DNA reads as TGTGCCAGCAGCTCCCTAGGGGGAGGCGGGGAGCTGTTTTTT. Its translation is CASSSLGGGGELFF.

V and J are TRBV24-1 and TRBJ2-7; 7 bases match TRBD2. The CDR3 loop spans 15 amino acids. Germline-derived CDR1 and CDR2 are KGHDR and SFDVKD. The ends lost 4 bases at V and 2 bases at J; junction bases unmatched: 7. CDR3 in DNA: TGTGCCACCAGTGACTCCGCGGGAGTCCCCTACGAGCAGTACTTC. Its translation is CATSDSAGVPYEQYF.

The chain is built from TRBV20-1 and TRBJ1-6, with 7 positions matching TRBD1. The CDR3 loop spans 13 amino acids. Germline CDR1 and CDR2: DFQATT and SNEGSKA (reference sequence). Trimming at V came to 6 bases and at J to 8 bases, leaving 7 bases not matched to a gene. Here the CDR3 DNA reads TGCAGTGCCCTGACAGGGTGGTATTCACCCCTCCACTTT. Encoded protein: CSALTGWYSPLHF.

CDR3 protein: CASSLVGRDEQFF. CDR3 DNA: TGTGCCAGCAGCTTAGTGGGGAGGGATGAGCAGTTCTTC. V usage is TRBV11-2 and J usage is TRBJ2-1; 7 bases are shared with TRBD2. Germline assignment: CDR1 SGHAT and CDR2 FQNNGV. The CDR3 sequence is 13 residues long. The junction had 2 bases not matched to a gene; V was cut back by 1 base and J by 8 bases. The full variable domain, completed using reference TRBV11-2 and TRBJ2-1, is EAGVAQSPRYKIIEKRQSVAFWCNPISGHATLYWYQQILGQGPKLLIQFQNNGVVDDSQLPKDRFSAERLKGVDSTLKIQPAKLEDSAVYLCASSLVGRDEQFFGPGTRLTVL.

The chain has TRBV6-2 or TRBV6-3 and TRBJ1-6, with D possibly matching TRBD1 (6 bases). The CDR3 is made up of 16 amino acids. Deletions cut 6 bases from V and 0 bases from J, with 12 bases between. Per the germline V gene, CDR1 is MNHEY and CDR2 is SVGEGT. The CDR3 spells CASSVTGSSYNSPLHF. The CDR3 DNA follows: TGTGCCAGCAGCGTCACAGGGAGCTCCTATAATTCACCCCTCCACTTT.

This chain joins TRBV20-1 and TRBJ1-5, with D unresolved. Germline assignment: CDR1 DFQATT and CDR2 SNEGSKA (reference sequence). The CDR3 is 13 residues long. Trimming cost V 3 bases and J 4 bases, with 10 bases left between them. CDR3 nucleotide sequence: TGCAGTGCTAGCAGCACGAGTAATCAGCCCCAGCATTTT. Encoded protein: CSASSTSNQPQHF.

This clonotype showed up just a few times. The chain combines TRBV6-1 with TRBJ2-3, with unresolved D. The CDR3 extends over 12 amino acids. Per the germline V gene, CDR1 is MNHNS and CDR2 is SASEGT. The V end lost 1 base, the J end lost 2 bases, and 1 base lay between the germline ends. The CDR3 is CASSEVTDTQYF. CDR3 bases: TGTGCCAGCAGTGAAGTCACAGATACGCAGTATTTT.

This clonotype was seen a single time. The chain combines TRBV7-9 with TRBJ1-4; D is unclear. Per the germline V gene, CDR1 is SEHNR and CDR2 is FQNEAQ (reference sequence). The CDR3 spans 15 residues. V lost 3 bases and J lost 8, with 16 bases in between. The CDR3 sequence: CASSFPGRSGEKLFF. In DNA form, the CDR3 reads TGTGCCAGCAGCTTCCCCGGACGGAGTGGGGAAAAACTGTTTTTT.

The V call is TRBV2, the J call TRBJ2-1, with TRBD2 identical over 10 bases. V was pared by 5 bases and J by 10 bases, with 5 bases of the junction left unmatched. Germline assignment: CDR1 SNHLY and CDR2 FYNNEI. The CDR3 runs to 13 residues. The CDR3 DNA sequence: TGTGCCAGCAGTAGCGGGGGGGCATGGGAGCAGTTCTTC. Protein sequence: CASSSGGAWEQFF.

J is TRBJ2-7 and V is TRBV7-9; perhaps TRBD2 as D (5 bases). Trimming removed 1 base at V and 0 bases at J, with 7 bases between. This CDR3 region has 14 residues. Germline V CDR1 and CDR2: SEHNR, FQNEAQ (reference sequence). The CDR3 protein is CASSLVGGSYEQYF. CDR3 bases: TGTGCCAGCAGCTTAGTTGGAGGCTCCTACGAGCAGTACTTC.

The chain recombines TRBV7-2 with TRBJ1-6, with D perhaps matching TRBD1 (5 bases). Germline V gene data show CDR1 as SGHTA and CDR2 as FQGNSA. V was trimmed by 6 bases and J by 4 bases, leaving 16 bases between them. The CDR3 has 16 amino acids. CDR3 nucleotide sequence: TGTGCCAGCAGTCGCGGGGGAGCGGTTTATAATTCACCCCTCCACTTT. Translation: CASSRGGAVYNSPLHF. Filled out from reference TRBV7-2 and TRBJ1-6, the complete variable domain reads GAGVSQSPSNKVTEKGKDVELRCDPISGHTALYWYRQSLGQGLEFLIYFQGNSAPDKSGLPSDRFSAERTGGSVSTLTIQRTQQEDSAVYLCASSRGGAVYNSPLHFGNGTRLTVT.

This chain links TRBV11-1 with TRBJ2-5, with TRBD1 as a possible D gene (5 bases). This CDR3 contains 15 residues. The germline CDR1 and CDR2 sequences are SGHAT and FQDESV (reference sequence). V gave up 4 bases and J gave up 5 bases, with 17 bases separating them. The CDR3 DNA sequence: TGTGCCAGCAGCTACAGGTCCGCACCTGGGGAGACCCAGTACTTC. Translating it yields CASSYRSAPGETQYF.

The chain couples TRBV28 to TRBJ1-2, with D unresolved. Trimming left V 3 bases short and J 8 bases short, with 16 bases between. The CDR3 covers 14 residues. Germline CDR1 reads MDHEN; CDR2 reads SYDVKM. In DNA form, the CDR3 reads TGTGCCAGCAGTTTCCGTGGCAGGCAAGGGGGCTACACCTTC. Translated, it gives CASSFRGRQGGYTF.

This clonotype was found a few times. The chain couples TRBV6-1 to TRBJ1-2; D is uncertain. The ends were cut back, 2 bases at V and 1 base at J, with 20 bases in the middle. This CDR3 region has 18 residues. The germline gives CDR1 MNHNS, CDR2 SASEGT. Here the CDR3 DNA reads TGTGCCAGCAGTGAACCCTATCAGGCCGACCTTTTTAACTATGGCTACACCTTC. Translation: CASSEPYQADLFNYGYTF.

The J gene is TRBJ2-3, the V gene TRBV27, with TRBD2 identical over 10 bases. This CDR3 spans 16 amino acids. J was trimmed by 4 bases and V by 2 bases; bases with no gene match: 6. Per germline, CDR1 MNHEY and CDR2 SMNVEV (reference sequence). CDR3: CASSLRASGRSDTQYF. The CDR3 bases are TGTGCCAGCAGTTTACGGGCTAGCGGGAGATCAGATACGCAGTATTTT.

The chain carries TRBV15 and TRBJ2-3; D ambiguous. V shed 3 bases and J shed 2 bases, with 12 bases lying between them. The CDR3 has 15 residues. CDR1 is LNHNV, CDR2 YYDKDF, per germline (reference sequence). CDR3 sequence (DNA): TGTGCCACCAGCAGGGACCTCCTATCCACAGATACGCAGTATTTT. Translating it yields CATSRDLLSTDTQYF.

This clonotype was detected once. The rearrangement links TRBV5-1 to TRBJ1-2; 7 nucleotides match TRBD1. Germline loops: CDR1 SGHRS, CDR2 YFSETQ. The junction had 11 bases not matched to a gene; V was cut back by 7 bases and J by 8 bases. This CDR3 comprises 13 residues. CDR3 DNA: TGCGCCAGCCGCACGACAGGGTCCCTAGGCTACACCTTC. This encodes CASRTTGSLGYTF.

This clonotype was counted a few times. Because the CDR3's place on the DNA is in doubt, the DNA is left out and the CDR3 is given as listed by TCRdb. The V and J genes are TRBV7-8 and TRBJ2-7; the D call of TRBD1 is as the table states it, not checked on the DNA. The CDR3 is 17 residues long, ends included. The germline V gene encodes CDR1 SGHVS and CDR2 FQNEAQ. The CDR3 sequence: CASSLGSVGSGSREKYF.

V gene TRBV7-9 combines with J gene TRBJ2-7, with D perhaps matching TRBD1 or TRBD2 (5 bases each). Per the germline V gene, CDR1 is SEHNR and CDR2 is FQNEAQ (reference sequence). V shed 5 bases and J shed 5 bases, with 19 bases lying between them. The CDR3 is 15 amino acids. CDR3 protein: CASSPLGDPPHEQYF. CDR3 bases: TGTGCCAGCAGCCCCCTCGGGGACCCTCCCCACGAGCAGTACTTC.